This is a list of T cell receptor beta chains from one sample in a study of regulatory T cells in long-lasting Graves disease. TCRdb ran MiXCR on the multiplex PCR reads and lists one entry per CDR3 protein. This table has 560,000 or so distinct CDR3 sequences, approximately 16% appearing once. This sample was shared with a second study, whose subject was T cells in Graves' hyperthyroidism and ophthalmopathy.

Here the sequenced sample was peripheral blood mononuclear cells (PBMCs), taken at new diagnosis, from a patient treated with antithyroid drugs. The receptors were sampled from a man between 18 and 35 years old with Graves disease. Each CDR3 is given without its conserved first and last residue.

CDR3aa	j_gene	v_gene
ASSFTSGSIQY	TRBJ2-5	TRBV7-2
ASSLLTLAGPREQF	TRBJ2-1	TRBV5-5
ASSYSGAVNSPLH	TRBJ1-6	TRBV6-2/TRBV6-3
ASSLDRQSTDTQY	TRBJ2-3	TRBV7-9
SARVREFSYNEQF	TRBJ2-1	TRBV20-1
ASSYTVLAGGLNTGELF	TRBJ2-2	TRBV6-5
ASSLGTRDSPLH	TRBJ1-6	TRBV3-1
ASSGDLFIHEQF	TRBJ2-1	TRBV5-1
ASSPRKETPDLQF	TRBJ2-1	TRBV18
ASSVEADPYEQY	TRBJ2-7	TRBV9
ASSQDPWVQF	TRBJ2-1	TRBV4-1
ASCRQPNTEAF	TRBJ1-1	TRBV2
ASSHSEGLFTDTQY	TRBJ2-3	TRBV7-9
AWSVLRQNTEAF	TRBJ1-1	TRBV30
ASSIEKRELF	TRBJ2-2	TRBV19
ASSPYVGGYEQY	TRBJ2-7	TRBV3-1
ASSRGRDEQF	TRBJ2-1	TRBV5-1
ASSSVRWGGRSHEQY	TRBJ2-7	TRBV7-9
ASSPRATQETQY	TRBJ2-5	TRBV18
ASSEDTVSNEQF	TRBJ2-1	TRBV6-1
ASSEVDRYMAQH	TRBJ1-5	TRBV6-2/TRBV6-3
ASSLGYETQY	TRBJ2-5	TRBV5-1
ASSSGTGVLKAQY	TRBJ2-7	TRBV5-1
ASSLDGTSEPSYEQY	TRBJ2-7	TRBV7-9